Presented here are 13 T cell receptor beta chains from one specimen sequenced in a study of T-cell reconstitution after alpha-beta-depleted transplantation in children. Unique molecular identifiers were used in preparing the TCRbeta library. One entry per CDR3 protein, called by TCRdb with MiXCR from the PCR reads. The sample has 780,000 or so distinct CDR3 sequences; roughly 15% are singletons. Sequenced material: PBMCs, mostly from graft donor cells, taken 360 days after TCRalphabeta/CD19-depleted stem cell transplant. Receptor source: a male patient aged 10 to 17 who had a stem cell transplant for acute lymphoblastic leukemia, so the T cells may come from the graft donor.

This rearrangement joins TRBV7-9 to TRBJ2-2, with 8 nucleotides matching TRBD2. CDR1 and CDR2 (germline): SEHNR, FQNEAQ (reference sequence). There are 15 residues in the CDR3. With V trimmed by 3 bases and J by 4 bases, 4 bases remained unmatched. CDR3 nucleotide sequence: TGTGCCAGCAGCTTGGGGAGCGGGGGCACCGGGGAGCTGTTTTTT. This sequence encodes CASSLGSGGTGELFF. The whole variable domain, filled in from reference TRBV7-9 and TRBJ2-2, reads DTGVSQNPRHKITKRGQNVTFRCDPISEHNRLYWYRQTLGQGPEFLTYFQNEAQLEKSRLLSDRFSAERPKGSFSTLEIQRTEQGDSAMYLCASSLGSGGTGELFFGEGSRLTVL.

The genes are TRBV5-6 and TRBJ2-5; TRBD1 matches 10 bases. Germline V gene lookup returns CDR1 SGHDT and CDR2 YYEEEE. V lost 2 bases to trimming and J lost 5 bases; unmatched junction nucleotides: 18. The length of the CDR3 is 19 residues. DNA of the CDR3: TGTGCCAGCAGCTTTCCTTTAACCGGGACAGGGGACGAGAGGGAGACCCAGTACTTC. Translation gives CASSFPLTGTGDERETQYF. The full variable domain, with the rest looked up from reference TRBV5-6 and TRBJ2-5, is DAGVTQSPTHLIKTRGQQVTLRCSPKSGHDTVSWYQQALGQGPQFIFQYYEEEERQRGNFPDRFSGHQFPNYSSELNVNALLLGDSALYLCASSFPLTGTGDERETQYFGPGTRLLVL.

This sequence joins TRBV12-3 or TRBV12-4 and TRBJ2-7; 9 bases match TRBD2. The CDR3 has 15 residues. The V gene end was trimmed by 3 bases and the J gene end by 3 bases; junction bases not matched to a gene: 6. CDR3 region: CASSFTAGGIYEQYF. The DNA of the CDR3 is TGTGCCAGCAGTTTTACGGCGGGAGGGATCTACGAGCAGTACTTC.

This clonotype showed up many times. The J gene is TRBJ2-1, the V gene TRBV15, with D perhaps matching TRBD1 (6 bases). The CDR3 runs to 15 residues. Per the germline V gene, CDR1 is LNHNV and CDR2 is YYDKDF (reference sequence). The ends were cut back, 6 bases at V and 4 bases at J, with 16 bases in the middle. The CDR3, as DNA: TGTGCCACCAGTCACACCCTCACAGGGTACAATGAGCAGTTCTTC. Its translation: CATSHTLTGYNEQFF. Drawing the rest from reference TRBV15 and TRBJ2-1, the complete variable domain is DAMVIQNPRYQVTQFGKPVTLSCSQTLNHNVMYWYQQKSSQAPKLLFHYYDKDFNNEADTPDNFQSRRPNTSFCFLDIRSPGLGDTAMYLCATSHTLTGYNEQFFGPGTRLTVL.

The V and J genes are TRBV5-1 and TRBJ2-5; a possible D gene is TRBD1 (7 bases). Germline V gene lookup returns CDR1 SGHRS and CDR2 YFSETQ. The V and J ends lost 3 bases and 3 bases respectively, with 24 bases between them. CDR3 length: 18 amino acids. The CDR3 spells CASSSHTSTGRMEETQYF. In nucleotides, the CDR3 is TGCGCCAGCAGCTCACACACCTCGACAGGGAGGATGGAAGAGACCCAGTACTTC.

V is TRBV6-1 and J is TRBJ1-2; D possibly corresponds to TRBD1 (5 bases). The germline V and J ends were trimmed by 10 bases and 5 bases, with 14 bases remaining between them. The CDR3 is 12 residues long. Germline lookup yields CDR1 MNHNS and CDR2 SASEGT. The CDR3 sequence is CATGRVWYGYTF. Here the CDR3 DNA reads TGTGCCACGGGCAGGGTATGGTATGGCTACACCTTC.

The chain uses TRBV28 and TRBJ1-2; possible D gene TRBD1, 5 bases. The V end lost 6 bases, the J end lost 7 bases, and 15 bases lay between the germline ends. This CDR3 is 13 amino acids long. The germline gives CDR1 MDHEN, CDR2 SYDVKM. This CDR3 is CASRREGFGGYTF. CDR3 sequence (DNA): TGTGCCAGCAGACGTGAGGGGTTCGGTGGCTACACCTTC.

The chain joins TRBV7-9 to TRBJ2-7; 7 bases are a match to TRBD1. J lost 3 bases, V lost 2 bases, and 7 bases had no gene match. CDR1 SEHNR and CDR2 FQNEAQ come from the germline V gene (reference sequence). The CDR3 consists of 15 residues. The CDR3 region is CASSLHRDRVYEQYF. DNA for the CDR3: TGTGCCAGCAGCTTACACCGGGACAGAGTCTACGAGCAGTACTTC. Full variable domain (missing parts from reference TRBV7-9 and TRBJ2-7): DTGVSQNPRHKITKRGQNVTFRCDPISEHNRLYWYRQTLGQGPEFLTYFQNEAQLEKSRLLSDRFSAERPKGSFSTLEIQRTEQGDSAMYLCASSLHRDRVYEQYFGPGTRLTVT.

The V gene is TRBV6-1, the J gene TRBJ2-7, with 7 bases matching TRBD1. The CDR3 covers 15 residues. V was clipped by 3 bases and J by 0 bases; unmatched bases: 5. Germline values: CDR1 MNHNS, CDR2 SASEGT. The CDR3 nucleotides are TGTGCCAGCAGTGAGGTACCAGGGGGCTCCTACGAGCAGTACTTC. Amino acid sequence: CASSEVPGGSYEQYF.

This clonotype was observed at least ten times. The gene calls are TRBV28 and TRBJ1-1, with 11 bases matching TRBD1. CDR3 length equals 16 residues. V lost 7 bases, J lost 4 bases, and 11 bases stayed unmatched. In germline, CDR1 is MDHEN, CDR2 SYDVKM. The CDR3 reads CASTLGQGAQGTEAFF. The CDR3 DNA sequence: TGTGCCAGCACCCTAGGACAGGGGGCTCAGGGCACTGAAGCTTTCTTT.

In DNA, the CDR3 is TGTGCCAGCAGTTTCGCCCCAGCGGGAGAGCAGTACTTC. Its translation: CASSFAPAGEQYF. The chain has TRBV12-3 or TRBV12-4 and TRBJ2-7; TRBD2 agrees at 7 bases. Trimming took 3 bases from V and 7 from J; bases not matched to a gene: 6. The CDR3 has 13 amino acids.

This chain uses TRBV7-9 with TRBJ1-2; D uncertain. Deletions cut 1 base from V and 3 bases from J, with 6 bases between. This CDR3 contains 13 residues. CDR1 and CDR2 from the germline V gene are SEHNR and FQNEAQ (reference sequence). CDR3 coding DNA: TGTGCCAGCAGCTTAGGTGATCACTATGGCTACACCTTC. Protein sequence: CASSLGDHYGYTF.

The chain couples TRBV7-7 to TRBJ2-1; 9 bases match TRBD2. There are 15 residues in the CDR3. Germline trimming cut 5 bases from V and 2 bases from J; bases unmatched to any gene: 4. Germline CDR1 SSHAT, CDR2 FNYEAQ (reference sequence). CDR3 sequence: CASSRTSVTYNEQFF. Written as DNA, the CDR3 is TGTGCCAGCAGCCGGACTAGCGTGACCTACAATGAGCAGTTCTTC.